This entry lists 28 T cell receptor beta chains sequenced from one sample in a study of cytomegalovirus exposure and HLA in healthy donors. The PCR had 60 Vbeta and 13 Jbeta primers. Data came from immunoSEQ multiplex PCR; TCRdb stores just in-frame clones and leaves some out. The sample holds 140,000 to 150,000 clones, under 85% seen once. The sequenced material came from PBMCs. All receptors derive from a woman aged 40 to 55 in good health and CMV-seropositive.

This rearrangement joins TRBV6-1 to TRBJ2-7, with 8 bases that match TRBD1. The germline V gene encodes CDR1 MNHNS and CDR2 SASEGT. The CDR3 consists of 15 residues. Unmatched junction bases numbered 6, after V lost 2 bases and J lost 3 bases. This CDR3 is CASSENQGAIYEQYF. Written as DNA, the CDR3 is TGTGCCAGCAGTGAAAACCAGGGGGCCATCTACGAGCAGTACTTC.

The gene calls are TRBV13 and TRBJ2-5; 9 bases fit TRBD2. Germline V gives CDR1 PRHDT, CDR2 FYEKMQ (reference sequence). Trimming at V came to 1 base and at J to 1 base, leaving 4 bases not matched to a gene. The CDR3 covers 16 residues. CDR3 residues: CASSLVSGGFQETQYF. CDR3 nucleotides: TGTGCCAGCAGCTTAGTTAGCGGGGGTTTCCAAGAGACCCAGTACTTC.

The chain has TRBV5-1 and TRBJ2-7; possible D gene TRBD1, 5 bases. This CDR3 has 12 amino acids. Trimming pared 1 base from V and 6 bases from J, leaving 8 bases between. CDR1 SGHRS and CDR2 YFSETQ come from the germline V gene. CDR3 loop: CASSLQGGEQYF. The CDR3 coding sequence is TGCGCCAGCAGCTTGCAGGGTGGCGAGCAGTACTTC.

The chain couples TRBV6-5 to TRBJ1-1, with unresolved D. CDR3 size: 12 residues. Germline V gives CDR1 MNHEY, CDR2 SVGAGI. The V gene lost 5 bases and the J gene lost 1 base, with 5 bases spanning the gap. CDR3 amino acids: CASSTGNTEAFF. In nucleotides, the CDR3 is TGTGCCAGCAGTACGGGGAACACTGAAGCTTTCTTT.

This chain uses TRBV9 with TRBJ2-5, with TRBD2 matching over 8 bases. The CDR3 covers 14 residues. The V segment lost 3 bases and the J segment 4 bases; nucleotides outside the gene matches: 5. Germline V lookup: CDR1 SGDLS, CDR2 YYNGEE. The CDR3 region is CASSAGLAGETQYF. The CDR3 DNA reads as TGTGCCAGCAGCGCTGGGCTAGCGGGAGAGACCCAGTACTTC.

This clone was detected only once. The CDR3 spells CASSISWQVNQPQHF. In DNA, the CDR3 is TGTGCCAGTAGTATCTCATGGCAGGTCAATCAGCCCCAGCATTTT. V gene TRBV19 combines with J gene TRBJ1-5; no reliable D call. Germline CDR1 and CDR2: LNHDA and SQIVND (reference sequence). The CDR3 loop spans 15 amino acids. V was shortened by 3 bases and J by 3 bases, with 12 bases between the two germline ends.

V is TRBV2 and J is TRBJ1-1, with D uncertain. The V gene lost 6 bases and the J gene lost 5 bases, with 16 bases spanning the gap. The CDR3 extends over 14 amino acids. CDR1 is SNHLY, CDR2 FYNNEI, per germline. CDR3 sequence (DNA): TGTGCCAGCAGGGTGCGGGAGGAGAAAACTGAAGCTTTCTTT. Translating it yields CASRVREEKTEAFF. Based on the CDR3 plus reference TRBV2 and TRBJ1-1, the full variable domain is EPEVTQTPSHQVTQMGQEVILRCVPISNHLYFYWYRQILGQKVEFLVSFYNNEISEKSEIFDDQFSVERPDGSNFTLKIRSTKLEDSAMYFCASRVREEKTEAFFGQGTRLTVV.

J is TRBJ1-1 and V is TRBV28; D gene ambiguous. Germline CDR1 reads MDHEN; CDR2 reads SYDVKM. This CDR3 has 11 amino acids. Trimming took 2 bases from V and 11 from J, leaving 9 bases between them. In DNA, the CDR3 is TGTGCCAGCAGTTTAGAGGGAAATGCTTTCTTT. Its protein product is CASSLEGNAFF.

This sequence joins TRBV5-1 and TRBJ2-7; 9 nucleotides agree with TRBD1. Germline lookup yields CDR1 SGHRS and CDR2 YFSETQ. V shed 4 bases and J 6 bases; nucleotides not matched to a gene: 8. There are 14 residues in the CDR3. The CDR3 is CASSGGQGFREQYF. The CDR3 DNA sequence: TGCGCCAGCAGCGGGGGACAGGGATTTCGCGAGCAGTACTTC.

This chain connects TRBV5-1 to TRBJ1-1; no reliable D call. V shed 0 bases and J shed 0 bases, with 12 bases lying between them. Per the germline V gene, CDR1 is SGHRS and CDR2 is YFSETQ. The CDR3 extends over 16 amino acids. CDR3 residues: CASSLVEADMNTEAFF. As DNA, the CDR3 is TGCGCCAGCAGCTTGGTGGAGGCAGACATGAACACTGAAGCTTTCTTT.

This clone is a singleton in its sample. J is TRBJ1-2 and V is TRBV7-9; D call uncertain. This CDR3 comprises 14 residues. V lost 1 base and J lost 6, with 12 bases in between. Germline V CDR1 and CDR2: SEHNR, FQNEAQ (reference sequence). The CDR3 loop is CASSLVEASNGYTF. CDR3 in DNA: TGTGCCAGCAGCTTAGTCGAGGCTTCCAATGGCTACACCTTC.

V usage is TRBV5-4 and J usage is TRBJ2-5, with 9 bases that match TRBD1. After removal of 0 bases from V and 1 base from J, the junction contained 7 bases not matched to a gene. CDR1 and CDR2 (germline): SGHNT, YYREEE (reference sequence). CDR3 length: 17 amino acids. As DNA, the CDR3 is TGTGCCAGCAGCTTGGTTGGACAGGGGCGAACCCAAGAGACCCAGTACTTC. Amino acids: CASSLVGQGRTQETQYF.

The rearrangement joins TRBV5-1 to TRBJ2-7; 10 nucleotides agree with TRBD1. The CDR3 is made up of 15 amino acids. Germline V gene data show CDR1 as SGHRS and CDR2 as YFSETQ. The V segment lost 2 bases and the J segment 2 bases; nucleotides outside the gene matches: 4. The CDR3: CASSFHGTGAYEQYF. The CDR3 DNA sequence: TGCGCCAGCAGCTTCCACGGGACAGGGGCCTACGAGCAGTACTTC.

This clone was observed a handful of times. This chain connects TRBV15 to TRBJ1-6, with D perhaps TRBD1 (5 bases). The V end was cut by 0 bases, the J end by 8 bases, with 5 bases between. The CDR3 has 13 amino acids. CDR1 LNHNV and CDR2 YYDKDF come from the germline V gene (reference sequence). The CDR3 is CATSREGDSPLHF. CDR3 in DNA: TGTGCCACCAGCAGAGAAGGGGATTCACCCCTCCACTTT.

This chain uses TRBV18 with TRBJ1-1; no reliable D call. Per germline, CDR1 KGHSH and CDR2 LQKENI. V gave up 2 bases and J gave up 5 bases, with 15 bases separating them. The CDR3 is 15 amino acids. CDR3 DNA sequence: TGTGCCAGCTCACCAAGGTCTTCCACGGGAACTGAAGCTTTCTTT. It yields the protein CASSPRSSTGTEAFF.

The gene calls are TRBV6-1 and TRBJ1-1, with TRBD1 as a possible D gene (6 bases). The CDR3 contains 13 residues. V gave up 6 bases and J gave up 1 base, with 9 bases separating them. Germline V lookup: CDR1 MNHNS, CDR2 SASEGT. The CDR3 nucleotides read TGTGCCAGCAGCTTACAGGGGAACACTGAAGCTTTCTTT. It yields the protein CASSLQGNTEAFF.

This clone has a single count. J is TRBJ1-3 and V is TRBV19, with a possible D match to TRBD1 (5 bases). Trimming took off 6 bases at V and 4 bases at J, with 10 bases between the two ends. CDR1 is LNHDA, CDR2 SQIVND, per germline (reference sequence). The CDR3 contains 13 residues. The CDR3 is CASRRQSGNTIYF. For the CDR3, the DNA is TGTGCCAGTAGGAGACAGTCCGGAAACACCATATATTTT.

This clone was detected only a few times. The gene calls are TRBV6-6 and TRBJ1-2; tentatively, D is TRBD1 (5 bases). Trimming pared 2 bases from V and 8 bases from J, leaving 6 bases between. Germline V lookup: CDR1 MNHNY, CDR2 SVGAGI (reference sequence). The CDR3 length is 11 residues. The CDR3 bases are TGTGCCAGCAGTTACGGGGGGGGCTACACCTTC. Residues: CASSYGGGYTF.

The chain carries TRBV2 and TRBJ1-6; 10 bases line up with TRBD1. With V trimmed by 4 bases and J by 7 bases, 4 bases remained unmatched. Germline CDR1 is SNHLY and CDR2 is FYNNEI. This CDR3 is 15 amino acids long. The DNA of the CDR3 is TGTGCCAGCAGTGGCCCGGGACAGGGGAATTCACCCCTCCACTTT. This encodes CASSGPGQGNSPLHF.

The J gene is TRBJ2-7, the V gene TRBV1; the D call of TRBD2 is as the table states it, not checked on the DNA. TRBV1 is a pseudogene locus. This CDR3 is built from 17 residues. In DNA form, the CDR3 reads TGCACCAGCAGCCTAGGGACTAGCGGGCCTTGGGGATACGAGCAGTACTTC. Encoded protein: CTSSLGTSGPWGYEQYF.

The chain has TRBV2 and TRBJ1-3; D may be TRBD1 (6 bases). With 11 bases removed from V and 0 bases from J, the gap between germline ends came to 14 bases. The CDR3 runs to 14 residues. In germline, CDR1 is SNHLY, CDR2 FYNNEI. CDR3 amino acids: CAQQEDSSGNTIYF. Written as DNA, the CDR3 is TGTGCCCAACAGGAGGACAGCTCTGGAAACACCATATATTTT.

The V call is TRBV6-1, the J call TRBJ1-5, with D possibly being TRBD1 (5 bases). V was shortened by 10 bases and J by 6 bases, with 16 bases between the two germline ends. Germline loops: CDR1 MNHNS, CDR2 SASEGT. The CDR3 has 13 amino acids. The CDR3 nucleotides read TGTGCCACACAGGTAGGAAGGGCTCAGCCCCAGCATTTT. It codes for CATQVGRAQPQHF.

Comment on this clone: The same CDR3 arises from other DNA sequences in this sample as well. V is TRBV4-1 and J is TRBJ1-5, with a tentative D call TRBD1 (5 bases). The CDR3 is 16 residues long. Trimming removed 0 bases at V and 2 bases at J, with 11 bases between. The germline CDR1 and CDR2 sequences are MGHRA and YSYEKL. Here the CDR3 reads CASSQDGGFGNQPQHF. The CDR3 DNA follows: TGCGCCAGCAGCCAAGATGGGGGGTTTGGCAATCAGCCCCAGCATTTT.

V and J are TRBV7-3 and TRBJ2-3; D ambiguous. Trimming took 4 bases from V and 0 from J, leaving 8 bases between them. CDR3 length equals 14 residues. Per germline, CDR1 SGHTA and CDR2 FQGTGA. In DNA form, the CDR3 reads TGTGCCAGCAGCTCTCGTCGTAGCACAGATACGCAGTATTTT. Amino acids: CASSSRRSTDTQYF.

The rearrangement joins TRBV5-1 to TRBJ2-1; TRBD1 aligns across 9 bases. CDR3 length: 16 residues. CDR1 is SGHRS and CDR2 is YFSETQ in the germline V gene. V shed 4 bases, J shed 7 bases, and the junction held 12 bases outside the gene matches. The CDR3 sequence is CASSPTGGTGKNEQFF. For the CDR3, the DNA is TGCGCCAGCAGCCCGACTGGGGGGACAGGGAAGAATGAGCAGTTCTTC.

The V and J genes are TRBV6-6 and TRBJ1-1; tentatively, D is TRBD1 (5 bases). The ends were cut back, 0 bases at V and 6 bases at J, with 14 bases in the middle. CDR1 and CDR2 (germline): MNHNY, SVGAGI (reference sequence). The length of the CDR3 is 15 residues. The CDR3 is CASSYSMGIGAEAFF. The CDR3 DNA follows: TGTGCCAGCAGTTACTCGATGGGGATAGGGGCTGAAGCTTTCTTT.

The J gene is TRBJ2-3, the V gene TRBV9; 11 bases fit TRBD2. Trimming cost V 0 bases and J 1 base; bases outside gene matches: 1. The CDR3 sequence is 16 residues long. CDR1 and CDR2 from the germline V gene are SGDLS and YYNGEE. The DNA of the CDR3 is TGTGCCAGCAGCGTAGTACTAGCGGGGGGCACAGATACGCAGTATTTT. Its translation: CASSVVLAGGTDTQYF.

The chain uses TRBV7-3 and TRBJ1-1; D is possibly TRBD1 (5 bases). The CDR3 sequence is 14 residues long. Germline CDR1 reads SGHTA; CDR2 reads FQGTGA. V was trimmed by 5 bases and J by 1 base, leaving 11 bases between them. The CDR3 DNA follows: TGTGCCAGCAGCATTGGGGGAGGGAACACTGAAGCTTTCTTT. Its translation is CASSIGGGNTEAFF.